These 23 T cell receptor beta chains originate from one sample sequenced in a study of CD8 T cells in Susac syndrome. Reverse transcription used 0.5 to 1 ug RNA and random hexamers. MiXCR, run by TCRdb on the immunoSEQ multiplex PCR reads, gives a single entry per CDR3 protein. This table has approximately 210,000 distinct CDR3 sequences, around 93% appearing once. Material for sequencing was CD4+ T cells from PBMCs. These receptors came from a human donor with Susac syndrome.

The genes are TRBV25-1 and TRBJ2-6; tentatively, D is TRBD1 or TRBD2 (5 bases each). Germline assignment: CDR1 MGHDK and CDR2 SYGVNS. This CDR3 is 15 amino acids long. V was trimmed by 2 bases and J by 2 bases, leaving 7 bases between them. CDR3 DNA sequence: TGTGCCAGCAGTGAAGGGGGAGCTGGGGCCAACGTCCTGACTTTC. Protein: CASSEGGAGANVLTF.

The CDR3 nucleotides are TGTGCCAGCAGTGACGTCAATCAGCCCCAGCATTTT. Amino acid sequence: CASSDVNQPQHF. This chain connects TRBV25-1 to TRBJ1-5; D ambiguous. Trimming took off 3 bases at V and 3 bases at J, with 3 bases between the two ends. From germline, CDR1 is MGHDK and CDR2 SYGVNS. This CDR3 is built from 12 residues.

The chain uses TRBV6-2 or TRBV6-3 and TRBJ2-1; D is unclear. The CDR3 spans 14 residues. CDR1 and CDR2 from the germline V gene are MNHEY and SVGEGT. V dropped 6 bases and J dropped 8 bases, with 17 bases sitting between them. The CDR3: CASSSQSPPDEQFF. The CDR3, as DNA: TGTGCCAGCAGCTCGCAGTCCCCACCAGATGAGCAGTTCTTC.

The chain carries TRBV30 and TRBJ2-7, with a weak D call TRBD1 (5 bases). The CDR3 has 15 amino acids. V lost 0 bases and J 5 bases, leaving 17 bases between the germline ends. Germline V CDR1 and CDR2: GTSNPN, SVGIG (reference sequence). Written as DNA, the CDR3 is TGTGCCTGGAGTGTACTGGGCAGGGATAGTGACGAGCAGTACTTC. Translation: CAWSVLGRDSDEQYF.

This sequence joins TRBV3-1 and TRBJ1-2; D not certain. Trimming took off 4 bases at V and 6 bases at J, with 12 bases between the two ends. Germline V CDR1 and CDR2: LGHDT, YNNKEL (reference sequence). The CDR3 length is 13 residues. The CDR3 nucleotides read TGTGCCAGCAGCCCCTGGCCGGGAAATGGCTACACCTTC. Translated: CASSPWPGNGYTF.

The chain links TRBV12-3 or TRBV12-4 to TRBJ2-3; TRBD1 might be the D (6 bases). Trimming took 2 bases from V and 4 from J, leaving 16 bases between them. The CDR3 sequence is 16 residues long. The CDR3, as DNA: TGTGCCAGCAGTTTAAGGGACATAAGGGATTCAGATACGCAGTATTTT. Translated, it gives CASSLRDIRDSDTQYF.

The rearrangement joins TRBV6-2 or TRBV6-3 to TRBJ2-2, with D perhaps TRBD1 (5 bases). Deletions cut 5 bases from V and 2 bases from J, with 12 bases between. This CDR3 comprises 15 residues. Germline values: CDR1 MNHEY, CDR2 SVGEGT. The CDR3, as DNA: TGTGCCAGCAGTGCCCCAGGGCGAAACACCGGGGAGCTGTTTTTT. Its protein product is CASSAPGRNTGELFF.

This chain connects TRBV2 to TRBJ2-1; D remains unclear. The CDR3 length is 13 residues. V lost 8 bases and J lost 4, with 12 bases in between. Germline CDR1 and CDR2: SNHLY and FYNNEI. CDR3 in amino acids: CASQIPPYNEQFF. In DNA, the CDR3 is TGTGCCAGCCAGATCCCCCCATACAATGAGCAGTTCTTC.

V usage is TRBV30 and J usage is TRBJ1-1, with 9 nucleotides matching TRBD1. Unmatched junction bases numbered 3, after V lost 0 bases and J lost 7 bases. Germline CDR1 reads GTSNPN; CDR2 reads SVGIG (reference sequence). This CDR3 is built from 13 residues. Here the CDR3 DNA reads TGTGCCTGGAGTGTACGGACAGGGGATGAAGCTTTCTTT. It specifies CAWSVRTGDEAFF.

The rearrangement uses TRBV5-1 and TRBJ2-5; TRBD1 matches 9 bases. V was pared by 4 bases and J by 7 bases, with 11 bases of the junction left unmatched. CDR1 is SGHRS and CDR2 is YFSETQ in the germline V gene. The CDR3 extends over 15 amino acids. The CDR3 protein is CASSPGTGRLGTQYF. CDR3 in DNA: TGCGCCAGCAGCCCGGGGACAGGGCGTTTGGGGACCCAGTACTTC. The full variable domain, its missing parts supplied by reference TRBV5-1 and TRBJ2-5, is KAGVTQTPRYLIKTRGQQVTLSCSPISGHRSVSWYQQTPGQGLQFLFEYFSETQRNKGNFPGRFSGRQFSNSRSEMNVSTLELGDSALYLCASSPGTGRLGTQYFGPGTRLLVL.

This chain links TRBV18 with TRBJ2-5; 9 positions match TRBD2. This CDR3 comprises 16 residues. The V gene's germline CDR1 is KGHSH and CDR2 LQKENI. V gave up 2 bases and J gave up 0 bases; unmatched junction bases: 4. CDR3 sequence: CASSPRIAGDQETQYF. The CDR3 DNA sequence: TGTGCCAGCTCACCAAGAATAGCGGGGGACCAAGAGACCCAGTACTTC.

This chain joins TRBV6-2 or TRBV6-3 and TRBJ2-5, with no clear D. This CDR3 is 15 amino acids long. V lost 3 bases to trimming and J lost 2 bases, with 13 bases between them. The germline CDR1 and CDR2 sequences are MNHEY and SVGEGT. The CDR3 nucleotides are TGTGCCAGCAGTTATCGTGGTGGTTTACAAGAGACCCAGTACTTC. Residues: CASSYRGGLQETQYF.

On this clonotype itself: The junction shows a germline mismatch at one end, possibly a read error. The V and J genes are TRBV4-3 and TRBJ1-3, with D uncertain. The germline CDR1 and CDR2 sequences are LGHNA and YSLEER. CDR3 length: 15 amino acids. The CDR3 reads CASSQGPTSENTIYF. The CDR3 nucleotides read TGCGCCAGCAGCCAAGGGCCGACCTCTGAAAACACCATATATTTT.

The V call is TRBV6-6, the J call TRBJ1-5; the match to TRBD1 covers 8 bases. CDR3 size: 15 residues. V shed 6 bases, J shed 6 bases, and the junction held 10 bases outside the gene matches. CDR1 MNHNY and CDR2 SVGAGI come from the germline V gene (reference sequence). As DNA, the CDR3 is TGTGCCAGCAGGAAGGGACAGGAAGCGGGTCAGCCCCAGCATTTT. Translation gives CASRKGQEAGQPQHF.

In regard to this clonotype: At one boundary the junction diverges from the germline segment, which might be a read error. Written as DNA, the CDR3 is TGTGCCAGCAGATTAGGGGACAGAGACACCGGGGAGCTGTTTTTT. As protein: CASRLGDRDTGELFF. The rearrangement links TRBV11-2 to TRBJ2-2; 7 bases line up with TRBD1. The CDR3 covers 15 residues. The germline gives CDR1 SGHAT, CDR2 FQNNGV.

For the CDR3, the DNA is TGTGCCTGGAGTCCCGGGACAGGGGGATCCGATGAGCAGTTCTTC. This codes for CAWSPGTGGSDEQFF. The chain uses TRBV30 and TRBJ2-1; 11 nucleotides line up with TRBD1. V was clipped by 2 bases and J by 8 bases; unmatched bases: 8. The CDR3 has 15 amino acids. The germline CDR1 and CDR2 sequences are GTSNPN and SVGIG (reference sequence).

V is TRBV7-2 and J is TRBJ1-4; D remains ambiguous. V lost 5 bases and J 0 bases, leaving 10 bases between the germline ends. Per germline, CDR1 SGHTA and CDR2 FQGNSA. There are 15 residues in the CDR3. The DNA for the CDR3 is TGTGCCAGCAGCCTTATGAGTGCAACTAATGAAAAACTGTTTTTT. Its protein is CASSLMSATNEKLFF.

The chain joins TRBV30 to TRBJ1-3; TRBD1 might be the D (5 bases). The germline V and J ends were trimmed by 7 bases and 4 bases, with 20 bases remaining between them. Germline CDR1 GTSNPN, CDR2 SVGIG (reference sequence). CDR3 size: 15 residues. The CDR3 DNA reads as TGTGCCTACACGAGAGGGGAAGTGGGGGGAAACACCATATATTTT. Protein: CAYTRGEVGGNTIYF.

The V and J genes are TRBV7-9 and TRBJ2-5; TRBD2 might be the D (7 bases). Germline CDR1 reads SEHNR; CDR2 reads FQNEAQ (reference sequence). V was trimmed by 5 bases and J by 2 bases, leaving 15 bases between them. The CDR3 is made up of 15 amino acids. CDR3: CASSALGGTQETQYF. The CDR3 region has the DNA TGTGCCAGCAGCGCTTTGGGAGGGACACAAGAGACCCAGTACTTC.

CDR3 nucleotide sequence: TGTGCCAGCTCACCCATCTTTCTCACAGATACGCAGTATTTT. Translation: CASSPIFLTDTQYF. V usage is TRBV18 and J usage is TRBJ2-3; no reliable D call. V lost 3 bases, J lost 2 bases, and 9 bases lay in between. The CDR3 loop spans 14 amino acids. The germline V gene has CDR1 KGHSH and CDR2 LQKENI. The complete variable domain, with remaining parts taken from reference TRBV18 and TRBJ2-3, reads NAGVMQNPRHLVRRRGQEARLRCSPMKGHSHVYWYRQLPEEGLKFMVYLQKENIIDESGMPKERFSAEFPKEGPSILRIQQVVRGDSAAYFCASSPIFLTDTQYFGPGTRLTVL.

V and J are TRBV20-1 and TRBJ2-5; a possible D gene is TRBD1 (5 bases). The length of the CDR3 is 13 residues. Germline V gene data show CDR1 as DFQATT and CDR2 as SNEGSKA (reference sequence). V was cut by 6 bases and J by 5 bases, with 16 bases left in between. DNA for the CDR3: TGCAGTGCCCAGAATGCAGGGAAGGAGACCCAGTACTTC. Translating gives CSAQNAGKETQYF.

This clonotype was observed once. The gene calls are TRBV29-1 and TRBJ1-1, with a tentative D call TRBD1 (5 bases). Germline V gene data show CDR1 as SQVTM and CDR2 as ANQGSEA. Trimming left V 7 bases short and J 7 bases short, with 13 bases between. The CDR3 sequence is 11 residues long. DNA for the CDR3: TGCAGCGCCAGTTCGGGGGATGAAGCTTTCTTT. This translates into CSASSGDEAFF.

J is TRBJ1-1 and V is TRBV29-1, with TRBD1 as a possible D gene (5 bases). V was shortened by 6 bases and J by 3 bases, with 17 bases between the two germline ends. Per germline, CDR1 SQVTM and CDR2 ANQGSEA. The CDR3 covers 14 residues. The CDR3 nucleotides are TGCAGCGTCCTGTCCCGGGGCACGGACACTGAAGCTTTCTTT. Its protein is CSVLSRGTDTEAFF.